Here is one T cell receptor beta chain with its context. The CDR3 sequence is 15 residues long. The germline V gene has CDR1 SQVTM and CDR2 ANQGSEA. V was clipped by 6 bases and J by 3 bases; unmatched bases: 11. This entry belongs to a study of blood T cell repertoires in COVID-19. As processed by the authors: Amplification of reference gene primers was used by the study to estimate nucleated cell counts. Method: immunoSEQ multiplex PCR; TCRdb's copy keeps in-frame clones and lacks some. That table gives V, J and clone size, and the DNA gave D and trimming. The table includes roughly 91,000 clones, 65% to 85% detected once.

This clonotype was sampled from a man between 65 and 80 years old with active or convalescent COVID-19. Sequencing was carried out using peripheral blood. The chain combines TRBV29-1 with TRBJ2-3; 8 nucleotides agree with TRBD1. As DNA, the CDR3 is TGCAGCGTAGACCCCAACAGGGGGGCTACAGATACGCAGTATTTT. Translating gives CSVDPNRGATDTQYF.